This TCR beta chain was identified during a study of T-cell reconstitution after alpha-beta-depleted transplantation in children. This clonotype was observed a handful of times. Researchers prepared the TCRbeta library using unique molecular identifiers, the study reports. TCRdb re-derived calls from the PCR reads in MiXCR, one entry per CDR3 protein. The table lists a few hundred thousand distinct CDR3 sequences, around 10% of them singletons. The sequence derives from a human donor who donated a stem cell graft to a child with acute lymphoblastic leukemia. Sequenced material: PBMCs from the stem cell graft donor, taken from the stem cell graft.

The DNA of the CDR3 is TGTGCCAGCAGTGAAGAAGAGGGGGGCTATGGCTACACCTTC. This translates into CASSEEEGGYGYTF. The chain has TRBV25-1 and TRBJ1-2, with D maybe TRBD1 (6 bases). Germline V CDR1 and CDR2: MGHDK, SYGVNS. This CDR3 contains 14 residues. Trimming cost V 2 bases and J 4 bases, with 11 bases left between them.